This T cell receptor (beta chain) was found in a study of blood T cell repertoires in COVID-19. Looking at the study overall: Samples taken during acute and convalescent COVID-19 were collected in the United States, Italy and Spain.

In the original processing: Counts of nucleated cells, estimated from reference gene primer amplification, were obtained. Only in-frame clones appear in the TCRdb table, and some are missing; sequencing was by immunoSEQ multiplex PCR. V and J calls and clone size are copied from that table; D and trimming were computed from the DNA. The sample lists roughly 200,000 clones; around 89% were seen once. This TCR was sampled from a woman in her 30s with acute or convalescent COVID-19. Sequenced: peripheral blood.

The CDR3 DNA reads as TGTGCCACCAGCATAGATACCGGGGGGTACGAGCAGTACTTC. Its protein product is CATSIDTGGYEQYF. The chain employs TRBV15 and TRBJ2-7; 7 nucleotides align to TRBD2. Germline CDR1 and CDR2: LNHNV and YYDKDF (reference sequence). The CDR3 contains 14 residues. V lost 4 bases, J lost 4 bases, and 7 bases stayed unmatched.